Shown below are 28 T cell receptor beta chains from a single sample sequenced in a study of blood T cells in healthy people across ages. Using a J-beta primer mix together with a sample-barcoded 5' primer, a second PCR was run for about 6 to 11 cycles. TCRdb processed the 5' RACE reads anew with MiXCR; each CDR3 protein has one entry. The sample shows roughly 800,000 distinct CDR3 sequences, roughly 24% of them seen only once. This sample was shared with a second study, whose subject was T cells of mothers and their children.

Sequencing input: blood. The source of these receptors is a boy aged 5-17 years in good health.

This clonotype was observed a few times. The chain combines TRBV5-1 with TRBJ1-2; D possibly corresponds to TRBD1 (5 bases). The CDR3 has 17 residues. From germline, CDR1 is SGHRS and CDR2 YFSETQ. V shed 0 bases and J shed 3 bases, with 18 bases lying between them. Written as DNA, the CDR3 is TGCGCCAGCAGCTTGGCCTTGAGAGGGGAGTATGACTATGGCTACACCTTC. Translating it yields CASSLALRGEYDYGYTF.

V and J are TRBV11-2 and TRBJ2-4, with 8 bases identical to TRBD1. This CDR3 is built from 18 residues. Trimming took 0 bases from V and 0 from J; bases not matched to a gene: 7. Germline V gene sequence: CDR1 SGHAT, CDR2 FQNNGV. The CDR3 protein is CASSLETGEWIAKNIQYF. As DNA, the CDR3 is TGTGCCAGCAGCTTAGAGACAGGGGAATGGATAGCCAAAAACATTCAGTACTTC.

This clonotype has only a few counts. The J gene is TRBJ1-1, the V gene TRBV4-1; D call uncertain. Between the trimmed V and J ends, which lost 2 bases and 1 base, there was a span of 11 bases. From germline, CDR1 is MGHRA and CDR2 YSYEKL. This CDR3 has 15 amino acids. Here the CDR3 DNA reads TGCGCCAGCAGCCAACCCTTCCACGGGAACACTGAAGCTTTCTTT. It specifies CASSQPFHGNTEAFF.

The CDR3 region has the DNA TGCAGTGCTTCTAGCGGGACCCCTTCCTACGAGCAGTACGTC. Translation: CSASSGTPSYEQYV. This chain uses TRBV20-1 with TRBJ2-7; 9 bases fit TRBD2. CDR3 length equals 14 residues. Trimming at V came to 5 bases and at J to 1 base, leaving 6 bases not matched to a gene. CDR1 is DFQATT and CDR2 is SNEGSKA in the germline V gene (reference sequence).

This clonotype was observed a few times. The rearrangement joins TRBV28 to TRBJ1-1; TRBD1 matches at 9 bases. Germline V gene lookup returns CDR1 MDHEN and CDR2 SYDVKM. With 8 bases clipped from V and 1 base from J, the junction kept 5 bases outside the gene matches. This CDR3 is built from 14 residues. The CDR3 loop reads CASGEGQGNTEAFF. As DNA, the CDR3 is TGTGCCAGCGGAGAGGGACAGGGGAACACTGAAGCTTTCTTT.

CDR3 in DNA: TGTGCCAGCAACCAGTTGGGGACTGAAGCTTTCTTT. It codes for CASNQLGTEAFF. The chain uses TRBV3-1 and TRBJ1-1, with unresolved D. CDR1 is LGHDT and CDR2 is YNNKEL in the germline V gene (reference sequence). V lost 7 bases to trimming and J lost 5 bases, with 11 bases between them. The CDR3 length is 12 residues. Based on the CDR3 plus reference TRBV3-1 and TRBJ1-1, the full variable domain is DTAVSQTPKYLVTQMGNDKSIKCEQNLGHDTMYWYKQDSKKFLKIMFSYNNKELIINETVPNRFSPKSPDKAHLNLHINSLELGDSAVYFCASNQLGTEAFFGQGTRLTVV.

This clonotype showed up just a few times. The chain has TRBV15 and TRBJ2-1; 9 nucleotides align to TRBD1. In germline, CDR1 is LNHNV, CDR2 YYDKDF (reference sequence). This CDR3 region has 16 residues. V trimming: 1 base; J trimming: 2 bases; junction bases outside the gene matches: 3. In nucleotides, the CDR3 is TGTGCCACCAGCAGAGGGGGGACAGGGCCCTACAATGAGCAGTTCTTC. This sequence encodes CATSRGGTGPYNEQFF. The full variable domain, completed using reference TRBV15 and TRBJ2-1, is DAMVIQNPRYQVTQFGKPVTLSCSQTLNHNVMYWYQQKSSQAPKLLFHYYDKDFNNEADTPDNFQSRRPNTSFCFLDIRSPGLGDTAMYLCATSRGGTGPYNEQFFGPGTRLTVL.

This chain links TRBV6-1 with TRBJ2-7; 10 nucleotides align to TRBD1. CDR3 length: 16 amino acids. Germline loops: CDR1 MNHNS, CDR2 SASEGT. The J segment lost 1 base and the V segment lost 6 bases, leaving 9 bases of the junction unmatched. CDR3 residues: CASSPDSGQGSYEQYF. The CDR3 DNA reads as TGTGCCAGCAGCCCGGATTCGGGACAGGGGTCCTACGAGCAGTACTTC.

The rearrangement uses TRBV20-1 and TRBJ1-1, with TRBD1 matching 8 bases. The CDR3 is 13 residues long. V trimming: 6 bases; J trimming: 0 bases; junction bases outside the gene matches: 3. CDR1 is DFQATT and CDR2 is SNEGSKA in the germline V gene (reference sequence). The CDR3 loop reads CSALDRVNTEAFF. The CDR3 DNA is TGCAGTGCCCTGGACAGGGTGAACACTGAAGCTTTCTTT.

This clonotype was found a few times. The chain is built from TRBV20-1 and TRBJ2-2, with 12 bases fitting TRBD2. The CDR3 spans 15 residues. V lost 3 bases and J lost 7; bases outside the gene matches: 6. In germline, CDR1 is DFQATT, CDR2 SNEGSKA (reference sequence). The CDR3 sequence is CSASKTSGGFGELFF. The CDR3 DNA follows: TGCAGTGCTAGTAAAACTAGCGGGGGGTTCGGGGAGCTGTTTTTT.

This clonotype was seen a handful of times. The chain combines TRBV7-9 with TRBJ2-7; 7 positions match TRBD1. The CDR3 runs 15 residues. V was pared by 3 bases and J by 2 bases, with 7 bases of the junction left unmatched. Germline assignment: CDR1 SEHNR and CDR2 FQNEAQ (reference sequence). DNA for the CDR3: TGTGCCAGCAGCTTCGACAGGGAAGTGGCCTACGAGCAGTACTTC. It is translated as CASSFDREVAYEQYF.

This clonotype came up once. The chain combines TRBV14 with TRBJ1-2; perhaps TRBD1 as D (6 bases). CDR1 and CDR2 from the germline V gene are SGHDN and FVKESK. This CDR3 has 16 residues. With 0 bases removed from V and 4 bases from J, the gap between germline ends came to 15 bases. DNA for the CDR3: TGTGCCAGCAGCCAAGATCGTCCAGGGGCGGGCTATGGCTACACCTTC. Residues: CASSQDRPGAGYGYTF.

The rearrangement uses TRBV5-1 and TRBJ2-1, with 9 bases lining up with TRBD2. V was pared by 0 bases and J by 4 bases, with 5 bases of the junction left unmatched. Germline V gene data show CDR1 as SGHRS and CDR2 as YFSETQ. This CDR3 has 16 amino acids. CDR3 region: CASSLGGLARYNEQFF. DNA for the CDR3: TGCGCCAGCAGCTTGGGGGGACTAGCAAGGTACAATGAGCAGTTCTTC.

The V gene is TRBV12-3 or TRBV12-4, the J gene TRBJ2-5; D perhaps matches TRBD2 (6 bases). The closer fit of TRBJ2-1 to the DNA end suggests the J call may be wrong. The CDR3 covers 16 residues. This CDR3 is CASSLRVVAGYNEQFF. The CDR3 DNA reads TGTGCCAGCAGTTTACGGGTAGTCGCGGGATACAATGAGCAGTTCTTC.

The rearrangement joins TRBV7-9 to TRBJ2-7; 10 nucleotides align to TRBD1. Germline CDR1 SEHNR, CDR2 FQNEAQ (reference sequence). Unmatched junction bases numbered 5, after V lost 4 bases and J lost 2 bases. There are 15 residues in the CDR3. CDR3 DNA sequence: TGTGCCAGCAGCTCCCGGACAGGGGGAACCTACGAGCAGTACTTC. This sequence encodes CASSSRTGGTYEQYF.

This chain joins TRBV3-1 and TRBJ2-1; TRBD2 matches at 9 bases. The trim removed 7 bases at V and 6 bases at J, leaving 4 bases unmatched. The CDR3 sequence is 13 residues long. The germline V gene has CDR1 LGHDT and CDR2 YNNKEL (reference sequence). The CDR3 protein is CASTRLAANEQFF. The CDR3 DNA follows: TGTGCCAGCACCCGACTAGCGGCCAATGAGCAGTTCTTC.

The genes are TRBV20-1 and TRBJ2-1, with D perhaps matching TRBD1 (6 bases). V was trimmed by 4 bases and J by 0 bases, leaving 13 bases between them. The CDR3 sequence is 15 residues long. Germline values: CDR1 DFQATT, CDR2 SNEGSKA (reference sequence). The CDR3 DNA sequence: TGCAGTGCTAACCCCGACAGGAGCTCCTACAATGAGCAGTTCTTC. It codes for CSANPDRSSYNEQFF.

This clonotype was seen only once. The chain has TRBV20-1 and TRBJ2-3; 7 nucleotides line up with TRBD2. The CDR3 contains 14 residues. Germline trimming cut 4 bases from V and 5 bases from J; bases unmatched to any gene: 9. Germline values: CDR1 DFQATT, CDR2 SNEGSKA (reference sequence). The CDR3 is CSATGPPGGDTQYF. The CDR3 DNA is TGCAGTGCTACGGGACCTCCGGGAGGAGATACGCAGTATTTT.

The CDR3 coding sequence is TGTGCCAGTAGTATAGGTTTCAGAGGGGGCGCGCTGAACACTGAAGCTTTCTTT. Amino acid sequence: CASSIGFRGGALNTEAFF. This chain uses TRBV19 with TRBJ1-1; 7 nucleotides line up with TRBD1. Germline CDR1 and CDR2: LNHDA and SQIVND (reference sequence). The CDR3 is made up of 18 amino acids. J was trimmed by 0 bases and V by 1 base; bases with no gene match: 11.

The chain is built from TRBV29-1 and TRBJ2-1, with 8 bases fitting TRBD1. Germline-derived CDR1 and CDR2 are SQVTM and ANQGSEA. CDR3 length equals 14 residues. The V gene end was trimmed by 5 bases and the J gene end by 1 base; junction bases not matched to a gene: 4. The CDR3 nucleotides read TGCAGCGTTCCCAGGGGGCTGTCCTACAATGAGCAGTTCTTC. Amino acids: CSVPRGLSYNEQFF.

CDR3 coding DNA: TGTGCCAGCAGTCTGGTCCGAAGCACAGATACGCAGTATTTT. Its protein product is CASSLVRSTDTQYF. The V gene is TRBV12-3 or TRBV12-4, the J gene TRBJ2-3; D remains unclear. The CDR3 consists of 14 residues. Trimming left V 5 bases short and J 0 bases short, with 9 bases between.

V and J are TRBV20-1 and TRBJ2-1; the D is unclear. The CDR3 totals 12 residues. V was cut by 7 bases and J by 0 bases, with 7 bases left in between. In germline, CDR1 is DFQATT, CDR2 SNEGSKA (reference sequence). The CDR3 loop is CSGRISYNEQFF. DNA for the CDR3: TGCAGTGGGCGGATCTCCTACAATGAGCAGTTCTTC.

The chain combines TRBV11-2 with TRBJ2-6, with D unresolved. The germline CDR1 and CDR2 sequences are SGHAT and FQNNGV. The CDR3 runs 13 residues. Trimming shortened V by 8 bases and J by 2 bases, and 7 bases separated the two germline ends. The CDR3 spells CASHPPGANVLTF. CDR3 bases: TGTGCCAGCCATCCCCCTGGGGCCAACGTCCTGACTTTC. Together with reference TRBV11-2 and TRBJ2-6, the CDR3 gives the full variable domain: EAGVAQSPRYKIIEKRQSVAFWCNPISGHATLYWYQQILGQGPKLLIQFQNNGVVDDSQLPKDRFSAERLKGVDSTLKIQPAKLEDSAVYLCASHPPGANVLTFGAGSRLTVL.

This clonotype was found a few times. This chain links TRBV20-1 with TRBJ2-3; D is possibly TRBD1 or TRBD2 (5 bases each). This CDR3 is 15 amino acids long. V lost 6 bases, J lost 3 bases, and 19 bases lay in between. In germline, CDR1 is DFQATT, CDR2 SNEGSKA (reference sequence). CDR3 sequence (DNA): TGCAGTGCCCCCGGGACCGGGCCACATACAGATACGCAGTATTTT. This codes for CSAPGTGPHTDTQYF.

The chain joins TRBV15 to TRBJ2-5; 7 bases fit TRBD2. The CDR3 covers 15 residues. V was clipped by 2 bases and J by 2 bases; unmatched bases: 5. The germline V gene has CDR1 LNHNV and CDR2 YYDKDF (reference sequence). CDR3 sequence reads: CATSRLREDQETQYF. CDR3 in DNA: TGTGCCACCAGCAGACTCCGGGAGGATCAAGAGACCCAGTACTTC.

A single count supports this clonotype. This rearrangement joins TRBV28 to TRBJ1-4; D not resolved. The V end lost 6 bases, the J end lost 4 bases, and 18 bases lay between the germline ends. The CDR3 spans 16 residues. Germline loops: CDR1 MDHEN, CDR2 SYDVKM. CDR3 bases: TGTGCCAGCAGCCGACTGGAAGGAGGATATAATGAAAAACTGTTTTTT. Translating gives CASSRLEGGYNEKLFF.

This chain connects TRBV28 to TRBJ1-5, with D tentatively TRBD1 (6 bases). This CDR3 is built from 17 residues. Germline CDR1 reads MDHEN; CDR2 reads SYDVKM. The V end was cut by 2 bases, the J end by 2 bases, with 16 bases between. The CDR3 sequence is CASSLARNRVRNQPQHF. The CDR3, as DNA: TGTGCCAGCAGTTTAGCTCGGAACAGGGTGCGCAATCAGCCCCAGCATTTT.

CDR3 amino acids: CASSLGGSAFF. As DNA, the CDR3 is TGTGCCAGCAGTTTAGGGGGGTCGGCTTTCTTT. The V and J genes are TRBV28 and TRBJ1-1; TRBD1 might be the D (5 bases). CDR1 and CDR2 (germline): MDHEN, SYDVKM. This CDR3 is 11 amino acids long. V was shortened by 2 bases and J by 11 bases, with 9 bases between the two germline ends. The full variable domain, in which reference TRBV28 and TRBJ1-1 provide the parts outside the CDR3, is DVKVTQSSRYLVKRTGEKVFLECVQDMDHENMFWYRQDPGLGLRLIYFSYDVKMKEKGDIPEGYSVSREKKERFSLILESASTNQTSMYLCASSLGGSAFFGQGTRLTVV.